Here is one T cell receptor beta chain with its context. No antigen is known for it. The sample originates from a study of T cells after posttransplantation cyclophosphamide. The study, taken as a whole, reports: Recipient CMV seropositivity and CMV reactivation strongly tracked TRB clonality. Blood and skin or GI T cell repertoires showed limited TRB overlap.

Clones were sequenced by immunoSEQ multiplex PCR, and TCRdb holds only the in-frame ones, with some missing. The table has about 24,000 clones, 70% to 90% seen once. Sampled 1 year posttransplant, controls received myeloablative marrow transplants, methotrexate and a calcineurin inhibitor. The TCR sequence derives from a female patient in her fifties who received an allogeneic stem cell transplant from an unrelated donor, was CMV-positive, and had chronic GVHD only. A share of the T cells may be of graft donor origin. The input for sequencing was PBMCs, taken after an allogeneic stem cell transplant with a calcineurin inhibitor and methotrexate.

The CDR3 here is CAISREGSTDTQYF. The CDR3 nucleotides read TGTGCCATCAGCCGGGAGGGAAGCACAGATACGCAGTATTTT. The V gene is TRBV10-3, the J gene TRBJ2-3; 8 nucleotides line up with TRBD2. Trimming cost V 6 bases and J 0 bases; bases outside gene matches: 2. CDR3 length: 14 amino acids. Germline loops: CDR1 ENHRY, CDR2 SYGVKD.